This TCR beta chain stems from a study of cytomegalovirus exposure and HLA in healthy donors (dated by TCRdb to the late 2010s). With respect to the entire study: According to an earlier analysis of 587 of the donors, 150 million to 200 million T cells yielded 100 million or so unique TCR beta sequences and 276 Gb of sequence data. Of the roughly 400 genotyped donors, roughly 85% fell in the genetic ancestry cluster associated with self-reported Caucasian donors. Donor age, sex, ethnicity and CMV serostatus were compiled together with the repertoire data. The study aimed to test whether cataloging public T cell receptors could reveal signatures of past pathogen exposure. All discovery cohort repertoires had been generated on a single sequencing platform. Typing coverage varied by locus: 629-630 donors for A, B, C, DRB1 and DQB1; approximately 560 for DQA1; 606 for DPA1; around 450 for DPB1. Class I and class II HLA loci were covered by the typing at four-digit resolution. The study combined high-throughput TCR immunosequencing, statistical association of individual TCRs with disease status, and machine learning to predict cytomegalovirus infection status. Besides the first cohort of some 670 subjects, a separate validation cohort made up of 90 to 150 different subjects was used. Genome-wide SNP genotypes for about three fifths of the 666 donors were used in a later genetic analysis, which treated that subset as a discovery cohort. An earlier analysis of approximately 630 of the donors applied high-throughput TCR beta sequencing to assess whether each TCR beta V gene segment acted as functional or pseudogenic. Five DR-DQ haplotypes were handled as single units for association and clustering, since linkage in the cohort was strong. The later analysis used no new phenotypic data to find candidate immune exposures, relying instead on TCR beta sequences and their occurrence across donors. A later analysis re-analyzed previously published TCR beta repertoires from 666 donors and added high-resolution HLA genotyping to study TCR occurrence patterns. Among roughly 400 genotyped donors of the cohort, an average of approximately 250,000 unique TCR beta nucleotide sequences were sequenced per donor, around 20% of them non-productive. The study used immunosequencing to profile the T cell repertoires of hundreds of subjects and linked those repertoires to cytomegalovirus serostatus. Approximately 310 gigabases of sequencing data and around 87 million unique TCR sequences were included in an early release covering about 700 HLA-typed donors. On the study overall, not on this receptor specifically: Most TCR sequences were observed very rarely across donors, whereas some public TCRs were present in many individuals. The presence/absence analyses assumed that sequencing depth was roughly uniform across donors, and that assumption may not be true. Over 15 rarely observed V segments, including chromosome 9 orphons, were excluded from the earlier analysis of just under 600 of the donors because counts were too low. A later analysis reported that several top co-occurrence clusters appeared linked to parvovirus B19, influenza, CMV and Epstein-Barr virus. According to a later analysis, most CMV-associated TCR beta chains appeared to be HLA-restricted, and the HLA associations seemed to be driven largely by CMV exposure. According to a later genetic analysis, donors in an Asian-associated ancestry cluster had fewer N-insertions in productive TCRs than the approximately 670-donor mean. Cytomegalovirus status was reported to be diagnosed by the classifier with high specificity and sensitivity in both the original and validation cohorts. In vitro tests confirmed that a few of the cytomegalovirus-associated TCR beta chains recognize cytomegalovirus antigens. A cluster of highly shared sequence variants was judged likely to represent a technical artifact of the sequencing pipeline. The only immune exposure information available for the cohort was CMV serostatus. A later analysis found that TCR association rates varied across HLA loci, with DRB1 alleles showing the most associated TCRs and HLA-C alleles the fewest. The authors suggested that the approach could potentially be extended to other disease states and immunological phenotypes. In an earlier analysis of roughly 560 of the donors, most TCR beta V segments were observed in productive rearrangements about 90% or about 30% of the time, broadly matching IMGT annotations. In a later analysis, 15,000 to 20,000 TCR beta sequences were associated with specific HLA alleles at a false discovery rate of 0.05. In this cohort, only TCR beta chains were sequenced, and detectable features were limited by the absence of alpha or paired-chain data. A later genetic analysis associated a missense DCLRE1C variant with V-gene and J-gene trimming of TCR beta chains, and an independent cohort replicated the association. A further reported finding was that TCR beta sequences accurately predicted the HLA-A and HLA-B alleles for most subjects in the first cohort. In a later analysis, HLA-associated TCR beta chains were found to be more clonally expanded and to have lower generation probabilities than equally common non-associated chains. Strong co-occurrence of HLA alleles, especially DR and DQ, made assigning TCR associations to individual alleles difficult. Because some donors lacked HLA typing at each locus, the association tests relied only on the typed subset. Linkage disequilibrium might explain the correlated functional status among segregating V segments, but an unknown experimental factor could not be excluded. A total of roughly 160 TCR beta chains were listed by the study as associated with cytomegalovirus.

This clone was found a few times. Its antigen has not been determined. No quality values exist for individual bases; no much larger clone is one base distant. The cohort comprised under 700 healthy bone marrow donors. Cohort members were all nominally healthy when sampled, although unrecorded immune exposures were likely present. The donor tested CMV seropositive, placing the donor among the roughly 300 seropositive members of the cohort. Each donor provided a peripheral blood sample, and peripheral blood mononuclear cells were used for TCR beta sequencing. Genomic DNA extraction from the blood cell samples was performed with the Qiagen DNeasy Blood Extraction Kit. The library came from the immunoSEQ multiplex PCR assay. The multiplex PCR relied on a mix of 60 forward primers for TCR Vbeta segments and 13 reverse primers for TCR Jbeta segments. A multiplex PCR assay on genomic DNA amplified the CDR3 region of rearranged TCR beta genes. On the Illumina HiSeq System, the amplified TCR beta libraries were sequenced as 87-base-pair reads. As for the authors' bioinformatics: Across the 500 to 700 repertoires, a later analysis counted roughly 77 million unique TCR beta chains, 9 million to 14 million of which were shared by at least two donors. To remove PCR and sequencing errors, raw reads were error-corrected and collapsed into unique sequences using a nearest-neighbor algorithm that merged closely related sequences. Alignment of CDR3 sequences to IMGT reference sequences was used to assign V, D and J gene segments. For a sequence to be retained, at least a six-nucleotide match to both a V gene segment and a J gene segment was required. A rearrangement was called productive if the CDR3 had no stop codons and remained in frame with V and J, and every other rearrangement was called non-productive. Following IMGT convention, CDR3 was defined as the stretch from the second conserved V-encoded cysteine up to the conserved J-encoded phenylalanine. The earlier analysis of about 500 of the donors excluded sequences that lacked an unambiguous match to a single V gene segment. An earlier analysis of some 610 of the donors called V segments functional above 56.7% productive rearrangements and segregating when the between-donor standard deviation exceeded 5%. A statistical classification framework was developed to diagnose cytomegalovirus status using the catalog of TCR beta chain sequences. In a later analysis, V and J genes were assigned by comparing TCR nucleotide sequences against IMGT/GENE-DB human TR gene sequences. A later analysis assigned CDR3 sequences and most-parsimonious VDJ recombination scenarios with the TCRdist pipeline. In a later analysis, each TCR beta chain was defined by its CDR3 amino acid sequence together with its V-gene family, and reads lacking a unique V-gene family were excluded. In a later analysis, fewer than 650 highly shared, low-generation-probability nucleotide sequences were removed to address suspected cross-contamination and a sequencing artifact. In a later analysis, a clonal expansion index for each public chain was calculated from normalized within-repertoire ranks of inferred template counts. In a later analysis, generation probabilities were computed using a VDJ recombination model fitted to out-of-frame rearrangements, and the results were checked against IGoR. A later analysis scored TCR-TCR, TCR-HLA and TCR-CMV co-occurrence with hypergeometric tests, applying a repertoire-size bias correction to TCR pairs. In a later analysis, false discovery rates were estimated by permuting HLA or CMV assignments 20 times. In a later analysis, co-occurring TCRs were grouped with DBSCAN, and TCRdist sequence similarity was added when clustering was performed within HLA-allele-positive subsets. Repertoires with fewer than 30,000 or more than 120,000 public chains, plus five repertoires with anomalous nucleotide sharing, were excluded from co-occurrence clustering. TCRdb took over this immuneACCESS table, retaining in-frame rearrangements with V and J assigned. Such tables are incomplete; in checked studies, under half of the missing clones stem from an unresolved V gene, and the remainder is unexplained. The V and J calls and the clone size are those of that table, but D and trimming were determined from the DNA. The sample table shows about 120,000 clones, and about 74% are seen once. The ten largest make up less than 3.5% of the sample.

The sample comprised PBMCs. The origin of this receptor is a woman aged 40 to 49 in good health and CMV-seropositive.

The CDR3 sequence is CASSLALADEQYF. The bases read TGTGCCAGCAGCTTAGCGCTGGCAGACGAGCAGTACTTC. The receptor chain draws on TRBV7-2 and TRBJ2-7; a confident D gene designation cannot be given. In the germline V gene, CDR1 corresponds to SGHTA and CDR2 to FQGNSA. A distance of 8 bases separates the germline ends of V and J, which lose 0 bases and 5 bases respectively. Measured from the cysteine to the phenylalanine, the CDR3 is 13 residues long. Kept here is only the CDR3 DNA, which spans 39 bases and is read in frame from base 1.